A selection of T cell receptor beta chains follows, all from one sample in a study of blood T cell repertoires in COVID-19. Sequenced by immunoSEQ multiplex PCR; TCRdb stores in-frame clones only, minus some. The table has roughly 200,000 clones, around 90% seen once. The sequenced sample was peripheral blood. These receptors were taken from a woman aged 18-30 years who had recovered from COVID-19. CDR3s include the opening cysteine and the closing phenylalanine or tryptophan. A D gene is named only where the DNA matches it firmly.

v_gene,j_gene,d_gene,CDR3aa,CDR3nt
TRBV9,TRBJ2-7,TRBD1,CASSNSGTGRSFSYEQYF,TGTGCCAGCAGCAACTCCGGGACAGGACGTTCTTTCTCCTACGAGCAGTACTTC
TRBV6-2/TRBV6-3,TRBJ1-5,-,CASSFLSFNQPQHF,TGTGCCAGCAGTTTCCTAAGCTTCAATCAGCCCCAGCATTTT
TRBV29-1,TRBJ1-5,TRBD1,CSVAGTGEVVVSNQPQHF,TGCAGCGTAGCCGGGACAGGGGAAGTAGTAGTGAGCAATCAGCCCCAGCATTTT
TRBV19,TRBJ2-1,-,CASTRGSNNEQFF,TGTGCCAGTACCCGGGGATCTAACAATGAGCAGTTCTTC
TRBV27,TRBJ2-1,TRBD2,CASSLLGLGLAGADEQFF,TGTGCCAGCAGTTTACTCGGATTAGGACTAGCGGGAGCTGATGAGCAGTTCTTC
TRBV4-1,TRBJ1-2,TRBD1,CASSGRTGGYGYTF,TGCGCCAGCAGCGGGCGGACAGGGGGCTACGGCTACACCTTC
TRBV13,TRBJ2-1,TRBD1,CASSLGRGEQFF,TGTGCCAGCAGCTTAGGCAGGGGGGAGCAGTTCTTC
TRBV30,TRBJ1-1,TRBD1,CAWSSKPGQGKPEAFF,TGTGCCTGGAGTTCTAAACCGGGACAGGGGAAACCTGAAGCTTTCTTT
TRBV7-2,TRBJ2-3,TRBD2,CASSLAGGTDTQYF,TGTGCCAGCAGCTTGGCGGGAGGCACAGATACGCAGTATTTT
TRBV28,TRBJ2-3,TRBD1,CASEGWDRGEYF,TGTGCCAGCGAAGGATGGGACAGGGGGGAATATTTT
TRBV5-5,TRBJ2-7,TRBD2,CASRLAGGPLEQYF,TGTGCCAGCAGACTAGCGGGAGGGCCACTCGAGCAGTACTTC
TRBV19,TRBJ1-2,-,CASRPGEANYGYTF,TGTGCCAGTAGGCCAGGGGAAGCTAACTATGGCTACACCTTC
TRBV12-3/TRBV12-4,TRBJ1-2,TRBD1,CASNGRDRDGYTF,TGTGCCAGCAATGGCCGGGACAGGGATGGCTACACCTTC
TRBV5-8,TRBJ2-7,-,CASTAYEQYF,TGTGCCAGCACCGCCTACGAGCAGTACTTC